This section outlines one TCR beta chain sequence together with its context. About 0.5 to 1 ug RNA was reverse transcribed with random hexamers. TCRdb re-called the immunoSEQ multiplex PCR reads through MiXCR, storing one row per CDR3 protein. The table includes about 300,000 distinct CDR3 sequences, 85% detected once. There are 13 residues in the CDR3. CDR1 MNHEY and CDR2 SVGAGI come from the germline V gene. V lost 2 bases and J lost 1, with 3 bases in between. This record comes from a study of CD8 T cells in Susac syndrome. Through negative isolation, CD4+ and CD8+ T cells were obtained, while TEMRA cells were enriched using FACS.

The genes are TRBV6-5 and TRBJ2-4, with no clear D. This TCR was recovered from a human donor with multiple sclerosis. The sequenced material came from CD8+ T cells from PBMCs. The CDR3 region is CASSYGAKNIQYF. The DNA for the CDR3 is TGTGCCAGCAGTTACGGGGCCAAAAACATTCAGTACTTC.